A single sample is the source of the 27 T cell receptor beta chains below, sequenced in a study of shared clonotypes between healthy human individuals (dated by TCRdb to about 2020). Library construction relied on the immunoSEQ multiplex PCR assay. TCRdb retrieved this table from immuneACCESS and kept in-frame rearrangements only. Not all clones are present; in checked studies, unresolved V genes account for under half, and no reason is known for the remainder. Recorded for this sample are about 2,200,000 clones; 85% to 95% of them occurred a single time. About 1.8% of the sample is in the top ten clones. CD8 naive samples consisted of CD45RO-negative cells that were positively selected for CCR7, yielding a CD45RA+CCR7+ population without TemRA cells. The sample was naive CD8+ T cells from PBMCs. According to the study, the label for this sample's cell subset or site signals: CD45RA+CCR7+. These TCRs come from a man between 18 and 29 years old in good health. Some clones in this sample may be carry-over from other donors' samples.

This clone was recorded once. V and J are TRBV11-2 and TRBJ1-2; 7 positions agree with TRBD1. Trimming removed 0 bases from V and 0 bases from J; junction bases left unmatched: 1. The germline V gene encodes CDR1 SGHAT and CDR2 FQNNGV. This CDR3 spans 15 amino acids. The DNA for the CDR3 is TGTGCCAGCAGCTTAGAGGGACAGACTAACTATGGCTACACCTTC. This codes for CASSLEGQTNYGYTF.

This rearrangement joins TRBV9 to TRBJ2-7; TRBD2 agrees at 8 bases. The V and J ends lost 0 bases and 2 bases, in that order; junction bases with no gene match: 4. The CDR3 sequence is 15 residues long. Germline values: CDR1 SGDLS, CDR2 YYNGEE. CDR3 bases: TGTGCCAGCAGCGTAGAGAGCGGGAGTGCCTACGAGCAGTACTTC. It encodes CASSVESGSAYEQYF.

This chain links TRBV27 with TRBJ1-2, with D perhaps TRBD1 (5 bases). Germline CDR1 is MNHEY and CDR2 is SMNVEV (reference sequence). Trimming left V 8 bases short and J 3 bases short, with 19 bases between. The CDR3 is made up of 15 amino acids. CDR3 in DNA: TGTGCCAGCTCCTCAAACGGGGCAGCCTACTATGGCTACACCTTC. Amino acid sequence: CASSSNGAAYYGYTF.

Remarks on this clone: The conserved phenylalanine or tryptophan normally closing the CDR3 is absent here, so this likely arose from a read error. Because the CDR3's place on the DNA is in doubt, the DNA is left out and the CDR3 is given as listed by TCRdb. J is TRBJ2-7 and V is TRBV23-1. TRBV23-1 is classed as an ORF, of uncertain function. The CDR3 sequence runs 8 residues, both termini included. The CDR3 sequence: CASSQSLP.

The chain has TRBV19 and TRBJ2-1; D gene ambiguous. Trimming removed 4 bases from V and 2 bases from J, with 12 bases in between. Germline CDR1 is LNHDA and CDR2 is SQIVND (reference sequence). This CDR3 region has 15 residues. CDR3 in DNA: TGTGCCAGTAGTACCTCGATTGGCCCCTACAATGAGCAGTTCTTC. Amino acids: CASSTSIGPYNEQFF.

The chain has TRBV5-1 and TRBJ2-3; D is perhaps TRBD1 (8 bases). Trimming cost V 0 bases and J 3 bases, with 11 bases left between them. The CDR3 loop spans 15 amino acids. Per the germline V gene, CDR1 is SGHRS and CDR2 is YFSETQ. The CDR3, as DNA: TGCGCCAGCAGCTTGGCACAGGGGGGGACAGATACGCAGTATTTT. This encodes CASSLAQGGTDTQYF.

V is TRBV5-6 and J is TRBJ2-4; TRBD2 might be the D (5 bases). There are 13 residues in the CDR3. Trimming pared 2 bases from V and 8 bases from J, leaving 11 bases between. Looked up from germline, CDR1 is SGHDT and CDR2 is YYEEEE. DNA of the CDR3: TGTGCCAGCAGCTTTTCGGGGAACGACATTCAGTACTTC. Amino acid sequence: CASSFSGNDIQYF. Using reference TRBV5-6 and TRBJ2-4 for the parts outside the CDR3, the full variable domain is DAGVTQSPTHLIKTRGQQVTLRCSPKSGHDTVSWYQQALGQGPQFIFQYYEEEERQRGNFPDRFSGHQFPNYSSELNVNALLLGDSALYLCASSFSGNDIQYFGAGTRLSVL.

A single count supports this clone. Other DNA sequences in this sample translate to the same CDR3. The V gene is TRBV6-5, the J gene TRBJ2-1; D might be TRBD1 (6 bases). Looked up from germline, CDR1 is MNHEY and CDR2 is SVGAGI. V was clipped by 0 bases and J by 4 bases, with 10 bases between them. CDR3 length: 15 amino acids. The CDR3 coding sequence is TGTGCCAGCAGTTACTCGGGGGCAGGGTACAATGAGCAGTTCTTC. Translation gives CASSYSGAGYNEQFF.

J is TRBJ2-1 and V is TRBV19, with 12 nucleotides matching TRBD1. V lost 4 bases to trimming and J lost 13 bases; unmatched junction nucleotides: 17. CDR3 size: 17 residues. Germline loops: CDR1 LNHDA, CDR2 SQIVND (reference sequence). The CDR3 DNA reads TGTGCCAGTAGTACCAAAAACAACCGGGACAGGGGGCGCTCCCAGTTCTTC. Protein product: CASSTKNNRDRGRSQFF.

The chain employs TRBV5-5 and TRBJ2-5, with 10 bases fitting TRBD2. This CDR3 contains 16 residues. Germline assignment: CDR1 SGHKS and CDR2 YYEKEE (reference sequence). Trimming at V came to 5 bases and at J to 1 base, leaving 8 bases not matched to a gene. The CDR3 loop reads CASSQLLAGIQETQYF. DNA for the CDR3: TGTGCCAGCAGTCAGCTACTAGCGGGGATCCAAGAGACCCAGTACTTC.

The V and J genes are TRBV11-3 and TRBJ2-1, with 13 bases matching TRBD2. The germline CDR1 and CDR2 sequences are SGHNT and YENEEA. The CDR3 is 16 amino acids. V lost 5 bases and J lost 4; bases outside the gene matches: 5. The CDR3 DNA sequence: TGTGCCAGCAGCCTCCCGGGACTAGCGGGATACAATGAGCAGTTCTTC. Amino acids: CASSLPGLAGYNEQFF.

The chain's CDR3 is CASRSQEGGKTEAFF. CDR3 in DNA: TGTGCCAGCCGCTCCCAGGAGGGGGGGAAGACTGAAGCTTTCTTT. The V gene is TRBV27, the J gene TRBJ1-1, with a weak D call TRBD1 (6 bases). Trimming took 8 bases from V and 5 from J, leaving 21 bases between them. The CDR3 loop spans 15 amino acids. Per the germline V gene, CDR1 is MNHEY and CDR2 is SMNVEV (reference sequence).

The table lists this clone with a count of one. The chain carries TRBV27 and TRBJ2-2; TRBD2 matches at 13 bases. This CDR3 contains 21 residues. The J segment lost 4 bases and the V segment lost 6 bases, leaving 20 bases of the junction unmatched. From germline, CDR1 is MNHEY and CDR2 SMNVEV (reference sequence). The CDR3 spells CASSLKPPGLAGFPSTGELFF. The CDR3 nucleotides are TGTGCCAGCAGCCTAAAACCGCCGGGACTAGCGGGATTTCCAAGCACCGGGGAGCTGTTTTTT.

This sequence joins TRBV27 and TRBJ2-7; the match to TRBD2 covers 12 bases. The junction had 14 bases not matched to a gene; V was cut back by 1 base and J by 7 bases. The CDR3 extends over 18 amino acids. Germline CDR1 is MNHEY and CDR2 is SMNVEV (reference sequence). DNA of the CDR3: TGTGCCAGCAGTTTATATCCCCTAGCGGGAGGGCCTCGGGAAGAGCAGTACTTC. Translating it yields CASSLYPLAGGPREEQYF.

This chain connects TRBV15 to TRBJ1-4; TRBD1 agrees at 8 bases. The CDR3 runs to 15 residues. The junction had 9 bases not matched to a gene; V was cut back by 7 bases and J by 5 bases. Germline V gives CDR1 LNHNV, CDR2 YYDKDF (reference sequence). CDR3 in DNA: TGTGCCACCAATATAAACAGGGGGTTAAATGAAAAACTGTTTTTT. Its translation is CATNINRGLNEKLFF. Full variable domain (remainder filled in from reference TRBV15 and TRBJ1-4): DAMVIQNPRYQVTQFGKPVTLSCSQTLNHNVMYWYQQKSSQAPKLLFHYYDKDFNNEADTPDNFQSRRPNTSFCFLDIRSPGLGDTAMYLCATNINRGLNEKLFFGSGTQLSVL.

J is TRBJ2-7 and V is TRBV27; 10 positions match TRBD2. J gave up 4 bases and V 5 bases, and 11 bases lay outside the gene matches. The CDR3 totals 16 residues. In germline, CDR1 is MNHEY, CDR2 SMNVEV (reference sequence). The CDR3 DNA is TGTGCCAGCAGTCCCATCTCGACTAGCGGGCCTTACGAGCAGTACTTC. This sequence encodes CASSPISTSGPYEQYF.

The chain uses TRBV9 and TRBJ2-1; 11 bases are shared with TRBD1. The CDR3 loop spans 16 amino acids. Trimming removed 0 bases from V and 8 bases from J; junction bases left unmatched: 7. The V gene's germline CDR1 is SGDLS and CDR2 YYNGEE. CDR3 sequence reads: CASSVVPGQGAHEQFF. Written as DNA, the CDR3 is TGTGCCAGCAGCGTAGTTCCAGGACAGGGGGCCCATGAGCAGTTCTTC.

This clone came up once. V usage is TRBV9 and J usage is TRBJ2-4, with 8 bases lining up with TRBD2. The CDR3 totals 15 residues. The V gene's germline CDR1 is SGDLS and CDR2 YYNGEE. V dropped 0 bases and J dropped 1; count of bases not matched to a gene: 0. Written as DNA, the CDR3 is TGTGCCAGCAGCGTAGAGCGGGGGGCCAAAAACATTCAGTACTTC. This gives the protein CASSVERGAKNIQYF.

This clone was seen just once. V is TRBV29-1 and J is TRBJ2-7; D might be TRBD1 (5 bases). The CDR3 runs 14 residues. Per germline, CDR1 SQVTM and CDR2 ANQGSEA. V was clipped by 6 bases and J by 3 bases, with 18 bases between them. CDR3 amino acids: CSVMTEELNYEQYF. The CDR3, as DNA: TGCAGCGTAATGACAGAGGAACTTAACTACGAGCAGTACTTC.

V is TRBV9 and J is TRBJ1-5; D is undetermined. Trimming took 4 bases from V and 5 from J, leaving 13 bases between them. Germline V gene lookup returns CDR1 SGDLS and CDR2 YYNGEE. The CDR3 extends over 14 amino acids. The CDR3 protein is CASSRLGSDQPQHF. The DNA of the CDR3 is TGTGCCAGCAGCAGGTTAGGTTCGGATCAGCCCCAGCATTTT.

The chain employs TRBV19 and TRBJ1-1; 9 nucleotides line up with TRBD1. The junction had 11 bases not matched to a gene; V was cut back by 4 bases and J by 2 bases. The CDR3 extends over 17 amino acids. Germline CDR1 and CDR2: LNHDA and SQIVND (reference sequence). CDR3 sequence: CASSTRHRGLRNTEAFF. CDR3 nucleotides: TGTGCCAGTAGTACCCGACACAGGGGGCTGAGAAACACTGAAGCTTTCTTT. Using reference TRBV19 and TRBJ1-1 for the parts outside the CDR3, the full variable domain is DGGITQSPKYLFRKEGQNVTLSCEQNLNHDAMYWYRQDPGQGLRLIYYSQIVNDFQKGDIAEGYSVSREKKESFPLTVTSAQKNPTAFYLCASSTRHRGLRNTEAFFGQGTRLTVV.

The chain links TRBV28 to TRBJ2-7, with 7 bases that match TRBD1. Germline CDR1 reads MDHEN; CDR2 reads SYDVKM. V trimming: 6 bases; J trimming: 4 bases; junction bases outside the gene matches: 6. This CDR3 comprises 13 residues. The CDR3 coding sequence is TGTGCCAGCAGGAGTGGCAGGGGGTACGAGCAGTACTTC. It specifies CASRSGRGYEQYF. The entire variable domain, with the rest obtained from reference TRBV28 and TRBJ2-7, is as follows: DVKVTQSSRYLVKRTGEKVFLECVQDMDHENMFWYRQDPGLGLRLIYFSYDVKMKEKGDIPEGYSVSREKKERFSLILESASTNQTSMYLCASRSGRGYEQYFGPGTRLTVT.

Here the CDR3 reads CASSRTGGEQYF. Written as DNA, the CDR3 is TGTGCCAGCAGCCGGACAGGGGGTGAGCAGTACTTC. The chain employs TRBV9 and TRBJ2-7; TRBD1 aligns across 10 bases. Germline values: CDR1 SGDLS, CDR2 YYNGEE. The length of the CDR3 is 12 residues. V lost 4 bases, J lost 7 bases, and 2 bases stayed unmatched.

The rearrangement joins TRBV14 to TRBJ2-7; D remains ambiguous. Germline V gives CDR1 SGHDN, CDR2 FVKESK. V was shortened by 2 bases and J by 4 bases, with 9 bases between the two germline ends. The CDR3 runs to 13 residues. The CDR3 DNA is TGTGCCAGCAGCCAACACGTACTGTACGAGCAGTACTTC. As protein: CASSQHVLYEQYF.

The CDR3 region is CASSLWQGNQPQHF. In DNA form, the CDR3 reads TGTGCCAGCAGTTTATGGCAGGGCAATCAGCCCCAGCATTTT. The genes are TRBV27 and TRBJ1-5, with D uncertain. Trimming removed 1 base from V and 2 bases from J, with 6 bases in between. Germline V CDR1 and CDR2: MNHEY, SMNVEV (reference sequence). The CDR3 is made up of 14 amino acids.

In its sample, this clone was seen once. The gene calls are TRBV28 and TRBJ2-7, with D unclear. This CDR3 is built from 11 residues. Germline V gene lookup returns CDR1 MDHEN and CDR2 SYDVKM. V was cut by 5 bases and J by 9 bases, with 11 bases left in between. The CDR3 sequence is CASSPDSRQYF. CDR3 DNA sequence: TGTGCCAGCAGTCCGGATAGCCGGCAGTACTTC.

The chain uses TRBV27 and TRBJ2-3; maybe TRBD1 (5 bases). Trimming pared 2 bases from V and 2 bases from J, leaving 14 bases between. CDR3 length: 16 amino acids. Germline lookup yields CDR1 MNHEY and CDR2 SMNVEV (reference sequence). CDR3 amino acids: CASSLGASSLTDTQYF. CDR3 in DNA: TGTGCCAGCAGTTTAGGGGCCAGCTCTCTCACAGATACGCAGTATTTT.